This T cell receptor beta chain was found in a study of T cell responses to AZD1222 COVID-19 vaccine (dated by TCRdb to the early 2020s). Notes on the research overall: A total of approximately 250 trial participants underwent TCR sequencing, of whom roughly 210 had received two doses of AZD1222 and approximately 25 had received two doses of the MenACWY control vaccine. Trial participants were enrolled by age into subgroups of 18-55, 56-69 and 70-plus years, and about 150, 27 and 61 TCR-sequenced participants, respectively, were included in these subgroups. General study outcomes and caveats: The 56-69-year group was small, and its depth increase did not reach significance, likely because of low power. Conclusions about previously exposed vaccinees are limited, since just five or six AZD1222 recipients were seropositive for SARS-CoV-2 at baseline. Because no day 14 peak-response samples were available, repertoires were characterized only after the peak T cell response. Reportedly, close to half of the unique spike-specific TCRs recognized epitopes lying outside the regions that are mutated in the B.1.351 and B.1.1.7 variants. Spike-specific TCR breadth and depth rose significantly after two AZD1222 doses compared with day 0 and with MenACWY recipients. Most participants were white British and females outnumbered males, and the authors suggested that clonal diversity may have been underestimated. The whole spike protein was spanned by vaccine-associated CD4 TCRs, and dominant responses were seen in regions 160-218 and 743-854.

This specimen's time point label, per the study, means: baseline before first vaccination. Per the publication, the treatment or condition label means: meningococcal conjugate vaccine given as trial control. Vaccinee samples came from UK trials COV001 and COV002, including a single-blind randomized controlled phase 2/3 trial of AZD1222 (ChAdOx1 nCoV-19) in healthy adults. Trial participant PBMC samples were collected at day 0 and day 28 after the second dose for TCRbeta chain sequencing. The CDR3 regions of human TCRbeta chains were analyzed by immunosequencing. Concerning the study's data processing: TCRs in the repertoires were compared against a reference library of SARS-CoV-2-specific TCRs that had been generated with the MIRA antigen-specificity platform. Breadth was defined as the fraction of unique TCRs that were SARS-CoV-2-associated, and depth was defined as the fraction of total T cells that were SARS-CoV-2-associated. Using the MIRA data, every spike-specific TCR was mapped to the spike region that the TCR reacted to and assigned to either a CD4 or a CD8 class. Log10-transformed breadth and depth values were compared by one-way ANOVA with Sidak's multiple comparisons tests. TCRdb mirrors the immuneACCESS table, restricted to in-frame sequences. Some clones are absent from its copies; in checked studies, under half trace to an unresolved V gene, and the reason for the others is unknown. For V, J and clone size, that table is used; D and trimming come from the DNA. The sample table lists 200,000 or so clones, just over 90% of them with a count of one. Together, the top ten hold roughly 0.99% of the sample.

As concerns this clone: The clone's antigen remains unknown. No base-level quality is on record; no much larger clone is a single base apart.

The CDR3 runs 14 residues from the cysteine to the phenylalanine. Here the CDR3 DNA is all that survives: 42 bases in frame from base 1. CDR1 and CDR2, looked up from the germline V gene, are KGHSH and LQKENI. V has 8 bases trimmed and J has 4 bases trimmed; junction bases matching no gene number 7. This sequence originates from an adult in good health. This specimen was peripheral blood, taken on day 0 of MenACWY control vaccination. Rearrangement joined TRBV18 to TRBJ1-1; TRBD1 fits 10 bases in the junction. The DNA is TGTGCCAGCACCATTAGGACAGGGGGCACTGAAGCTTTCTTT. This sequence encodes CASTIRTGGTEAFF.